This T cell receptor beta chain came from a study of blood T cell repertoires in COVID-19. How the authors handled the data: Estimates of nucleated cell counts were drawn from the amplification of reference gene primers. The repertoire was sequenced with immunoSEQ multiplex PCR; TCRdb's copy has only in-frame clones and lacks some. V and J calls and clone size follow that table, whereas D and trimming were derived from the DNA. The table includes about 59,000 clones, around 81% detected once. The V gene's germline CDR1 is MDHEN and CDR2 SYDVKM. J was trimmed by 0 bases and V by 7 bases; bases with no gene match: 13. The CDR3 covers 19 residues. This clone is a singleton in its sample.

The specimen was peripheral blood. The chain links TRBV28 to TRBJ1-5, with TRBD1 matching 12 bases. This receptor was taken from a woman over 75 with active or convalescent COVID-19. The CDR3 here is CASNTLGGQGADSNQPQHF. In nucleotides, the CDR3 is TGTGCCAGCAATACATTGGGGGGACAGGGGGCCGATAGCAATCAGCCCCAGCATTTT.